These T cell receptor beta chains were read from a single sample in a study of radiotherapy plus CTLA-4 blockade in lung cancer. Clones were read by immunoSEQ multiplex PCR, and TCRdb kept only the in-frame ones, dropping some. This sample has tens of thousands of clones, with about 85% found just once. The sequencing used peripheral blood, collected from a patient treated with radiotherapy plus ipilimumab. The receptors stem from a human donor with non-small cell lung cancer whose response to radiotherapy plus ipilimumab could not be evaluated. The CDR3 runs from the conserved cysteine through the conserved F or W. The D gene is left open where the match is weak. Clone size appears in some rows only: once, few, many, or a class for an expanded clone.

clone_size	d_call	v_call	j_call	cdr3_nt	cdr3_aa
-	-	TRBV27	TRBJ2-3	TGTGCCAGCAGTACGGCAGGGCGAAGCACAGATACGCAGTATTTT	CASSTAGRSTDTQYF
few	-	TRBV18	TRBJ1-2	TGTGCCAGCTCACCGACAGTTTTGGTCTATGGCTACACCTTC	CASSPTVLVYGYTF
-	TRBD1	TRBV28	TRBJ1-2	TGTGCCAGCCGGACAGGGGCAAAAGCTAACTATGGCTACACCTTC	CASRTGAKANYGYTF
-	TRBD1	TRBV6-1	TRBJ1-2	TGTGCCAGCAGTGCGTCGACAGGGGGCGCCTATGGCTACACCTTC	CASSASTGGAYGYTF
-	-	TRBV5-4	TRBJ1-4	TGTGCCAGCAGCCCCAAGCCGGGACACTGGGGTGAAAAACTGTTTTTT	CASSPKPGHWGEKLFF
-	-	TRBV27	TRBJ1-3	TGTGCCAGCAGTCCCCGGGATCTCTCTGGAAACACCATATATTTT	CASSPRDLSGNTIYF
few	TRBD2	TRBV7-9	TRBJ2-1	TGTGCCAGCAGCTTACTAGCGGGGGGAAATGAGCAGTTCTTC	CASSLLAGGNEQFF
-	TRBD1	TRBV7-9	TRBJ1-1	TGTGCCAGCAGAAGAGGACAGGGAGGAGGGAACACTGAAGCTTTCTTT	CASRRGQGGGNTEAFF
-	-	TRBV10-3	TRBJ2-1	TGTGCCATCAGTGACAGGGGCAATGAGCAGTTCTTC	CAISDRGNEQFF
-	TRBD1	TRBV7-2	TRBJ2-4	TGTGCCAGCAGCCCGGAGGGACAGGTACTAAACATTCAGTACTTC	CASSPEGQVLNIQYF